This passage covers 8 T cell receptor beta chains from one sample sequenced in a study of blood T cell repertoires in COVID-19. Using immunoSEQ multiplex PCR, the repertoire was profiled, and TCRdb retains in-frame clones only, with some absent. The sample yields some 380,000 clones, 87% seen once. Sequencing was carried out using PBMCs or T cells enriched from blood (not recorded which). Receptor source: a man aged 30 to 39 who had recovered from COVID-19.

The chain uses TRBV7-9 and TRBJ1-1; D remains unclear. Germline CDR1 is SEHNR and CDR2 is FQNEAQ (reference sequence). Trimming pared 3 bases from V and 4 bases from J, leaving 18 bases between. The length of the CDR3 is 16 residues. The CDR3 DNA sequence: TGTGCCAGCAGCTTGATGGGTCTGGGCTCCGGCACTGAAGCTTTCTTT. Residues: CASSLMGLGSGTEAFF.

In regard to this clone: A junction end diverges from the germline sequence, so it may reflect a read error. Other DNA sequences within the sample encode an identical CDR3. The chain combines TRBV12-3 or TRBV12-4 with TRBJ2-2, with 7 nucleotides matching TRBD2. The CDR3 runs 13 residues. CDR3 nucleotide sequence: TGTGCCAGCAGTTTAAGCGGGGCCGGCGAGCTGTTTTTT. It yields the protein CASSLSGAGELFF.

The J gene is TRBJ1-3, the V gene TRBV20-1; D remains ambiguous. V was pared by 3 bases and J by 3 bases, with 12 bases between. CDR3 length: 14 amino acids. From germline, CDR1 is DFQATT and CDR2 SNEGSKA (reference sequence). The CDR3, as DNA: TGCAGTGCTAGTCCTAGGTTCAGTGGAAACACCATATATTTT. This sequence encodes CSASPRFSGNTIYF.

CDR3 DNA: TGTGCCAGCAGTTTGACAGGGGTTCCCTACGAGCAGTACTTC. It translates to CASSLTGVPYEQYF. The chain employs TRBV28 and TRBJ2-7; 8 nucleotides agree with TRBD1. Trimming cost V 3 bases and J 2 bases; bases outside gene matches: 3. The CDR3 has 14 residues. Germline assignment: CDR1 MDHEN and CDR2 SYDVKM.

The rearrangement uses TRBV9 and TRBJ1-1, with TRBD1 matching over 8 bases. The CDR3 loop spans 16 amino acids. J lost 11 bases, V lost 0 bases, and 15 bases had no gene match. Looked up from germline, CDR1 is SGDLS and CDR2 is YYNGEE. The DNA for the CDR3 is TGTGCCAGCAGCGTAGCAGCGCGAACGACAGGGGATTCCGCTTTCTTT. Translation: CASSVAARTTGDSAFF.

For this clone: A read error may produce the germline difference seen at one junction end. The V call is TRBV10-2, the J call TRBJ2-1; no clear D. Looked up from germline, CDR1 is WSHSY and CDR2 is SAAADI. This CDR3 is built from 13 residues. CDR3 in amino acids: CASSADSNNEQFF. The CDR3 DNA follows: TGCGCCAGCAGCGCAGACTCCAACAATGAGCAGTTCTTC.

About this clone: Other DNA sequences within the sample encode an identical CDR3. The rearrangement links TRBV3-1 (or the pseudogene TRBV3-2) to TRBJ1-1; D call uncertain. Germline values: CDR1 LGHDT, CDR2 YNNKEL (reference sequence). This CDR3 is 13 amino acids long. Trimming left V 1 base short and J 4 bases short, with 7 bases between. CDR3 DNA sequence: TGTGCCAGCAGCCAAGGTGGAGGCACTGAAGCTTTCTTT. Its protein product is CASSQGGGTEAFF.

This chain connects TRBV7-3 to TRBJ1-6; TRBD1 is a possible D gene (5 bases). This CDR3 contains 14 residues. V was pared by 5 bases and J by 8 bases, with 13 bases between. Germline V gene sequence: CDR1 SGHTA, CDR2 FQGTGA. The CDR3 region has the DNA TGTGCCAGCAGCGCGCAGGGTGTGGATTCACCCCTCCACTTT. Amino acids: CASSAQGVDSPLHF.